This T cell receptor (beta chain) is drawn from a study of blood T cell repertoires in COVID-19. Study-level information: Spain, Italy and the United States supplied samples that represented acute and convalescent COVID-19.

As originally analysed: Nucleated cell counts were estimated from reference gene primer amplification. Profiling relied on immunoSEQ multiplex PCR, and the TCRdb table lists in-frame clones only, not all of them. V, J and clone size derive from that table, while D and trimming were established from the DNA sequence. Among approximately 72,000 clones listed, roughly 85% were seen once. This CDR3 is 14 amino acids long. Germline CDR1 MNHEY, CDR2 SVGAGI. V was pared by 8 bases and J by 4 bases, with 17 bases between. This clone is a singleton in its sample. Source material: peripheral blood. The receptor comes from a woman aged 80 or over with active or convalescent COVID-19. The chain has TRBV6-5 and TRBJ1-2, with a weak D call TRBD1 (5 bases). CDR3 region: CASRTPGGGYGYTF. The CDR3 DNA sequence: TGTGCCAGCCGAACCCCGGGGGGGGGCTATGGCTACACCTTC.